The subject of this entry is one TCR beta chain. This clone's antigen is unknown. Base-call qualities are not available, and no considerably larger clone is one nucleotide away. CDR1 and CDR2, looked up from the germline V gene, are MNHNS and SASEGT. Counted from cysteine to phenylalanine, this CDR3 has 12 amino acids. Of the read, only the CDR3 DNA is kept; its 36 bases are in frame from base 1. These data come from a study of CD4 and CD8 cells across lung adenocarcinoma regions (dated by TCRdb to 2017 to 2018). As for the study more broadly: The study compared tumor centers with tumor margins to examine intratumor heterogeneity of the T cell receptor repertoire.

Patients with localized lung adenocarcinoma, a subtype of non-small cell lung cancer, were used as donors. The samples were taken from the centers of localized lung adenocarcinomas. CD8+ T cells from tumor tissue were profiled separately from CD4+ T cells for TCR repertoire analysis. Libraries were made using PCR. Reads for this sample came from a HiSeq X Ten. TCRdb took the public reads, trimmed them with fastp at Q25, ran MiXCR for clone calling and kept in-frame beta chains. Rows with one shared CDR3 protein collapse into an entry with the most common genes and DNA. This sample comprises over 15,000 distinct CDR3 sequences, roughly 51% of them detected only once. The top ten clones comprise 50% to 60% of the sample.

The sequence is built from TRBV6-1 and TRBJ2-5; the D segment cannot be called with confidence. The tail of the sequence fits TRBJ2-7 better, so the J call may be wrong. This clonotype originated in a female donor with lung adenocarcinoma. The CD4 and CD8 labels of this study may be unreliable. The sequenced material came from CD8+ T cells from the center of a lung tumor. The sample's cell subset or site label, decoded: tumor center region. The DNA reads TGTGCCAGCCAGGACGGAAAGAGCGAGCAGTACTTC. The resulting protein is CASQDGKSEQYF.